The 27 T cell receptor beta chains below come from one sample, sequenced in a study of vaccination and CD4 T cells after COVID-19. The Oncomine TCR Beta short-read assay was applied to DNA of cultured CD4+ T cells. MiXCR was run by TCRdb on the PCR reads, yielding one entry per CDR3 protein. Of around 17,000 distinct CDR3 sequences in the sample, more than 45% are singletons; the top ten hold approximately 5%. The antigens for these receptors are not known. Specified treatment: roughly 11-day PBMC culture with coronavirus spike peptide pools or control peptides (ViraFEST assay). Sequences were derived from CD4+ T cells from blood, cultured in vitro, sampled before SARS-CoV-2 vaccination. The origin of the receptors is a human donor who had recovered from COVID-19.

This sequence joins TRBV27 and TRBJ1-1; D call uncertain. Trimming removed 6 bases from V and 1 base from J, with 15 bases in between. The germline CDR1 and CDR2 sequences are MNHEY and SMNVEV (reference sequence). The CDR3 spans 15 residues. The CDR3 loop reads CASRLQVAPNTEAFF. Here the CDR3 DNA reads TGTGCCAGCAGGTTGCAAGTGGCCCCGAACACTGAAGCTTTCTTT.

There are a few counts of this clonotype. This chain uses TRBV6-2 or TRBV6-3 with TRBJ2-5; D possibly uses TRBD1 or TRBD2 (6 bases each). V was cut by 6 bases and J by 3 bases, with 8 bases left in between. There are 12 residues in the CDR3. The germline V gene has CDR1 MNHEY and CDR2 SVGEGT. The CDR3 reads CASRGGEETQYF. The DNA of the CDR3 is TGTGCCAGCAGGGGGGGCGAAGAGACCCAGTACTTC.

The chain links TRBV29-1 to TRBJ1-2; 9 nucleotides agree with TRBD1. Germline V CDR1 and CDR2: SQVTM, ANQGSEA. V trimming: 5 bases; J trimming: 7 bases; junction bases outside the gene matches: 14. The CDR3 spans 15 residues. The CDR3 protein is CSVTRQGVEGFGYTF. The CDR3 nucleotides read TGCAGCGTTACCCGACAGGGGGTAGAAGGTTTTGGCTACACCTTC.

The genes are TRBV2 and TRBJ1-1, with D hard to call. The ends were cut back, 8 bases at V and 10 bases at J, with 17 bases in the middle. CDR1 SNHLY and CDR2 FYNNEI come from the germline V gene. CDR3 size: 12 residues. This CDR3 reads CASRRLEPRAFF. The CDR3 DNA reads TGTGCCAGCCGACGACTAGAGCCTCGAGCTTTCTTT.

This rearrangement joins TRBV30 to TRBJ1-2, with D hard to call. The CDR3 is 13 residues long. Trimming stripped 0 bases from V and 5 bases from J, with 10 bases between. Germline lookup yields CDR1 GTSNPN and CDR2 SVGIG (reference sequence). DNA of the CDR3: TGTGCCTGGAGTGTAGTTCATCTTTATGGCTACACCTTC. It is translated as CAWSVVHLYGYTF.

The chain couples TRBV11-2 to TRBJ1-1; 10 bases match TRBD1. The V gene's germline CDR1 is SGHAT and CDR2 FQNNGV. J gave up 3 bases and V 2 bases, and 6 bases lay outside the gene matches. This CDR3 has 16 residues. CDR3 in amino acids: CASSLSPGQGYTEAFF. Here the CDR3 DNA reads TGTGCCAGCAGCTTAAGCCCGGGACAGGGGTACACTGAAGCTTTCTTT. Combining the CDR3 with reference TRBV11-2 and TRBJ1-1 gives the whole variable domain EAGVAQSPRYKIIEKRQSVAFWCNPISGHATLYWYQQILGQGPKLLIQFQNNGVVDDSQLPKDRFSAERLKGVDSTLKIQPAKLEDSAVYLCASSLSPGQGYTEAFFGQGTRLTVV.

V usage is TRBV2 and J usage is TRBJ2-5; tentatively, D is TRBD2 (5 bases). Germline V gives CDR1 SNHLY, CDR2 FYNNEI. CDR3 length: 15 amino acids. V gave up 8 bases and J gave up 5 bases, with 21 bases separating them. The CDR3 DNA follows: TGTGCCAGCGAGAGGCGCACCCGACCGGGGGAGACCCAGTACTTC. This sequence encodes CASERRTRPGETQYF. Complete variable domain (other parts from reference TRBV2 and TRBJ2-5): EPEVTQTPSHQVTQMGQEVILRCVPISNHLYFYWYRQILGQKVEFLVSFYNNEISEKSEIFDDQFSVERPDGSNFTLKIRSTKLEDSAMYFCASERRTRPGETQYFGPGTRLLVL.

The chain recombines TRBV7-2 with TRBJ1-5; weak D call: TRBD1 (5 bases). V was cut by 1 base and J by 2 bases, with 9 bases left in between. Germline V gene data show CDR1 as SGHTA and CDR2 as FQGNSA. The CDR3 is 15 amino acids. The CDR3 protein is CASSLVRDGNQPQHF. The CDR3 DNA is TGTGCCAGCAGCTTAGTCAGGGACGGCAATCAGCCCCAGCATTTT.

This clonotype came up a few times. V and J are TRBV28 and TRBJ1-3; 10 nucleotides line up with TRBD1. This CDR3 has 16 residues. V shed 6 bases and J 5 bases; nucleotides not matched to a gene: 10. Germline assignment: CDR1 MDHEN and CDR2 SYDVKM. CDR3 protein: CASSRTGQGTRNTIYF. DNA of the CDR3: TGTGCCAGCAGCAGAACGGGACAGGGGACCCGAAACACCATATATTTT. The full variable domain, in which reference TRBV28 and TRBJ1-3 provide the parts outside the CDR3, is DVKVTQSSRYLVKRTGEKVFLECVQDMDHENMFWYRQDPGLGLRLIYFSYDVKMKEKGDIPEGYSVSREKKERFSLILESASTNQTSMYLCASSRTGQGTRNTIYFGEGSWLTVV.

This clonotype was detected only a few times. This rearrangement joins TRBV6-5 to TRBJ1-5; no clear D. Germline assignment: CDR1 MNHEY and CDR2 SVGAGI. This CDR3 is 13 amino acids long. The ends were cut back, 0 bases at V and 10 bases at J, with 10 bases in the middle. The DNA of the CDR3 is TGTGCCAGCAGTTACTCAAGGGATAATCCCCAGCATTTT. This encodes CASSYSRDNPQHF.

V usage is TRBV7-2 and J usage is TRBJ1-2; D uncertain. V lost 5 bases, J lost 0 bases, and 10 bases lay in between. Germline V gene sequence: CDR1 SGHTA, CDR2 FQGNSA. This CDR3 is built from 14 residues. CDR3 sequence: CASSPHGTNYGYTF. The CDR3 DNA is TGTGCCAGCAGCCCCCACGGGACTAACTATGGCTACACCTTC.

This clonotype occurred a few times. The rearrangement uses TRBV27 and TRBJ1-1; 8 bases align to TRBD1. Germline V gene lookup returns CDR1 MNHEY and CDR2 SMNVEV (reference sequence). J lost 1 base, V lost 5 bases, and 3 bases had no gene match. This CDR3 contains 14 residues. In DNA form, the CDR3 reads TGTGCCAGCAGTCCCAGGGGGCAGAACACTGAAGCTTTCTTT. Its translation: CASSPRGQNTEAFF.

V usage is TRBV14 and J usage is TRBJ1-1, with a possible D match to TRBD1 (6 bases). Between the trimmed V and J ends, which lost 4 bases and 9 bases, there was a span of 15 bases. The CDR3 is 13 residues long. Germline V gene lookup returns CDR1 SGHDN and CDR2 FVKESK. The CDR3 reads CASSRLGGQKAFF. CDR3 nucleotide sequence: TGTGCCAGCAGCCGCCTAGGTGGACAGAAAGCTTTCTTT.

The gene calls are TRBV5-1 and TRBJ1-2; weak D call: TRBD1 (5 bases). Germline assignment: CDR1 SGHRS and CDR2 YFSETQ. The germline V and J ends were trimmed by 0 bases and 8 bases, with 8 bases remaining between them. CDR3 size: 12 residues. The CDR3 sequence is CASSLEGDGYTF. For the CDR3, the DNA is TGCGCCAGCAGCTTGGAAGGGGACGGCTACACCTTC. Full variable domain (missing parts from reference TRBV5-1 and TRBJ1-2): KAGVTQTPRYLIKTRGQQVTLSCSPISGHRSVSWYQQTPGQGLQFLFEYFSETQRNKGNFPGRFSGRQFSNSRSEMNVSTLELGDSALYLCASSLEGDGYTFGSGTRLTVV.

This clonotype has more than one count but fewer than ten. The chain employs TRBV27 and TRBJ2-5; D remains unclear. Trimming pared 3 bases from V and 2 bases from J, leaving 13 bases between. Germline V gene lookup returns CDR1 MNHEY and CDR2 SMNVEV (reference sequence). There are 15 residues in the CDR3. This chain's CDR3 is CASSLVEYGQETQYF. CDR3 DNA sequence: TGTGCCAGCAGTTTGGTAGAGTACGGACAAGAGACCCAGTACTTC.

This clonotype was detected only a few times. This rearrangement joins TRBV6-5 to TRBJ2-7, with unresolved D. This CDR3 spans 13 amino acids. V lost 6 bases and J 4 bases, leaving 13 bases between the germline ends. Germline assignment: CDR1 MNHEY and CDR2 SVGAGI. CDR3 loop: CASSYLYGYEQYF. CDR3 coding DNA: TGTGCCAGCAGCTACCTGTACGGTTACGAGCAGTACTTC.

This clonotype was counted only a few times. This chain joins TRBV6-5 and TRBJ1-2; D remains unclear. CDR1 is MNHEY, CDR2 SVGAGI, per germline. The V gene lost 0 bases and the J gene lost 8 bases, with 13 bases spanning the gap. CDR3 length: 14 amino acids. This chain's CDR3 is CASSYSSLGWGYTF. The CDR3 DNA is TGTGCCAGCAGTTACTCGAGCCTGGGTTGGGGCTACACCTTC.

This rearrangement joins TRBV27 to TRBJ2-7; maybe TRBD2 (5 bases). The CDR3 totals 13 residues. Germline CDR1 and CDR2: MNHEY and SMNVEV (reference sequence). V lost 5 bases and J 4 bases, leaving 12 bases between the germline ends. The CDR3 reads CASSPGSLYEQYF. Written as DNA, the CDR3 is TGTGCCAGCAGTCCGGGGTCTTTGTACGAGCAGTACTTC.

This clonotype has only a few counts. The DNA of the CDR3 is TGTGCCAGCAGCCAAGATTTAGGGACAGTGAACACTGAAGCTTTCTTT. Its protein product is CASSQDLGTVNTEAFF. The V gene is TRBV14, the J gene TRBJ1-1; 7 bases fit TRBD1. The length of the CDR3 is 16 residues. The V gene end was trimmed by 0 bases and the J gene end by 0 bases; junction bases not matched to a gene: 4. CDR1 is SGHDN, CDR2 FVKESK, per germline.

This chain's CDR3 is CASRPGTSGVADTQYF. CDR3 nucleotides: TGTGCCAGCAGGCCCGGGACTAGCGGGGTGGCAGATACGCAGTATTTT. This chain joins TRBV6-1 and TRBJ2-3, with 13 positions matching TRBD2. The V segment lost 6 bases and the J segment 4 bases; nucleotides outside the gene matches: 7. Germline-derived CDR1 and CDR2 are MNHNS and SASEGT. The CDR3 contains 16 residues.

CDR3: CSAQGAEREQYF. The CDR3 coding sequence is TGCAGTGCTCAGGGGGCGGAACGCGAGCAGTACTTC. The genes are TRBV20-1 and TRBJ2-7; TRBD1 matches 8 bases. In germline, CDR1 is DFQATT, CDR2 SNEGSKA (reference sequence). This CDR3 is built from 12 residues. Losses at the gene ends were 5 bases for V and 6 bases for J; bases not matched to a gene: 6.

This clonotype has a handful of counts. The V gene is TRBV2, the J gene TRBJ1-2; D remains unclear. Germline CDR1 reads SNHLY; CDR2 reads FYNNEI. The CDR3 spans 15 residues. Trimming shortened V by 3 bases and J by 4 bases, and 15 bases separated the two germline ends. The CDR3 coding sequence is TGTGCCAGCAGTGAGATACAGTCGTCCATCTATGGCTACACCTTC. Its protein product is CASSEIQSSIYGYTF.

Here the CDR3 reads CASSRETGGLNTGELFF. CDR3 bases: TGTGCCAGCAGCCGAGAAACGGGGGGCTTGAACACCGGGGAGCTGTTTTTT. The rearrangement joins TRBV4-2 to TRBJ2-2; D may be TRBD2 (7 bases). Germline V CDR1 and CDR2: LGHNA, YNFKEQ. The CDR3 is 17 residues long. The ends were cut back, 4 bases at V and 1 base at J, with 16 bases in the middle.

This clonotype has more than one count but fewer than ten. The rearrangement links TRBV20-1 to TRBJ2-5, with D maybe TRBD1 (6 bases). CDR1 and CDR2 from the germline V gene are DFQATT and SNEGSKA (reference sequence). With 0 bases removed from V and 4 bases from J, the gap between germline ends came to 15 bases. The CDR3 covers 15 residues. In DNA form, the CDR3 reads TGCAGTGCTAGAGATCTTACAGGGACGGGAGAGACCCAGTACTTC. It specifies CSARDLTGTGETQYF.

The table lists this clonotype with a count of one. This CDR3 reads CASSRDRAGHPQLVNTEAFF. In DNA, the CDR3 is TGTGCCAGTAGTAGAGACAGAGCAGGGCACCCGCAATTAGTGAACACTGAAGCTTTCTTT. The rearrangement uses TRBV19 and TRBJ1-1; a possible D gene is TRBD1 (5 bases). Germline-derived CDR1 and CDR2 are LNHDA and SQIVND (reference sequence). The CDR3 is 20 residues long. The V end lost 4 bases, the J end lost 0 bases, and 27 bases lay between the germline ends.

This clonotype has a handful of counts. The CDR3 sequence is CATRRYNEQFF. The CDR3 region has the DNA TGTGCCACCCGCCGCTACAATGAGCAGTTCTTC. The genes are TRBV24-1 and TRBJ2-1; D not certain. The CDR3 covers 11 residues. V was clipped by 9 bases and J by 3 bases, with 5 bases between them. In germline, CDR1 is KGHDR, CDR2 SFDVKD.

Of note for this clonotype: Relative to the germline gene, one junction end is altered; a read error may explain this. The chain combines TRBV12-3 or TRBV12-4 with TRBJ1-1; the D gene is possibly TRBD1 (5 bases). The CDR3 covers 12 residues. CDR3 nucleotides: TGTGCCAGCAGTTTTATCCTCCAGGGAGGTTGGTTT. Amino acids: CASSFILQGGWF.